These T cell receptor beta chains were read from a single sample in a study of blood T cell repertoires in COVID-19. Assay used: immunoSEQ multiplex PCR; TCRdb lists only in-frame clones, some missing. The top ten clones hold approximately 0.55% of a sample with fewer than 450,000 clones, 90% of them seen once. Input material: PBMCs or T cells enriched from blood (not recorded which). The source is a man between 18 and 35 years old who had recovered from COVID-19. CDR3s include the opening cysteine and the closing phenylalanine or tryptophan. The order of the fields is J gene, V gene, D gene, clone size, CDR3 protein, CDR3 DNA. The D gene is left open where the match is weak. Expanded clones get a size class; other rows say once, few or many, or leave the size out.

j_call: TRBJ1-3; v_call: TRBV19; d_call: NA; clone_size: NA; cdr3_aa: CASSIGQASGNTIYF; cdr3_nt: TGTGCCAGTAGTATTGGGCAGGCATCTGGAAACACCATATATTTT
j_call: TRBJ2-3; v_call: TRBV7-2; d_call: NA; clone_size: NA; cdr3_aa: CASSRDSFTDTQYF; cdr3_nt: TGTGCCAGCAGCCGGGACTCCTTCACAGATACGCAGTATTTT
j_call: TRBJ2-6; v_call: TRBV5-8; d_call: NA; clone_size: NA; cdr3_aa: CASSYGQGFGANVLTF; cdr3_nt: TGTGCCAGCAGCTACGGACAAGGGTTTGGGGCCAACGTCCTGACTTTC
j_call: TRBJ1-2; v_call: TRBV4-1; d_call: NA; clone_size: NA; cdr3_aa: CASSQVLPSRVSYGYTF; cdr3_nt: TGCGCCAGCAGCCAAGTTCTCCCTTCCAGGGTCAGCTATGGCTACACCTTC
j_call: TRBJ2-7; v_call: TRBV4-2; d_call: NA; clone_size: NA; cdr3_aa: CASSQAHRKTYEQYF; cdr3_nt: TGTGCCAGCAGCCAAGCGCACAGGAAAACCTACGAGCAGTACTTC
j_call: TRBJ2-7; v_call: TRBV7-2; d_call: NA; clone_size: NA; cdr3_aa: CASSLGGGTYEQYF; cdr3_nt: TGTGCCAGCAGCTTAGGTGGAGGAACCTACGAGCAGTACTTC
j_call: TRBJ1-5; v_call: TRBV5-1; d_call: NA; clone_size: NA; cdr3_aa: CASSLGTQGQPQHF; cdr3_nt: TGCGCCAGCAGCTTGGGTACCCAGGGGCAGCCCCAGCATTTT
j_call: TRBJ1-2; v_call: TRBV5-1; d_call: NA; clone_size: NA; cdr3_aa: CASSPDGARYTF; cdr3_nt: TGCGCCAGCAGCCCCGATGGGGCACGCTACACCTTC
j_call: TRBJ1-2; v_call: TRBV2; d_call: TRBD1; clone_size: NA; cdr3_aa: CASSEIFKGDRYYGYTF; cdr3_nt: TGTGCCAGCAGTGAAATCTTTAAGGGGGACAGGTACTATGGCTACACCTTC
j_call: TRBJ2-7; v_call: TRBV3-1/TRBV3-2; d_call: NA; clone_size: NA; cdr3_aa: CASSQSGYEQYF; cdr3_nt: TGTGCCAGCAGCCAATCAGGTTACGAGCAGTACTTC
j_call: TRBJ1-2; v_call: TRBV9; d_call: NA; clone_size: NA; cdr3_aa: CASSVDQKQGSGYTF; cdr3_nt: TGTGCCAGCAGCGTAGACCAGAAGCAAGGGAGTGGCTACACCTTC
j_call: TRBJ1-2; v_call: TRBV5-1; d_call: TRBD1; clone_size: NA; cdr3_aa: CASSLEDRGYGYTF; cdr3_nt: TGCGCCAGCAGCTTGGAAGACAGGGGCTATGGCTACACCTTC
j_call: TRBJ2-2; v_call: TRBV10-1; d_call: TRBD1; clone_size: few; cdr3_aa: CASSGQGVDGELFF; cdr3_nt: TGCGCCAGCAGTGGACAGGGGGTGGACGGGGAGCTGTTTTTT
j_call: TRBJ2-7; v_call: TRBV21-1; d_call: NA; clone_size: NA; cdr3_aa: CASSKFTNRDRGTRSAYEQYF; cdr3_nt: TGTGCCAGCAGCAAATTCACGAACCGGGACAGGGGTACCCGAAGTGCCTACGAGCAGTACTTC
j_call: TRBJ1-4; v_call: TRBV6-5; d_call: NA; clone_size: NA; cdr3_aa: CASSRGRGEKLFF; cdr3_nt: TGTGCCAGCAGCAGGGGACGAGGAGAAAAACTGTTTTTT
j_call: TRBJ2-2; v_call: TRBV5-4; d_call: TRBD1; clone_size: NA; cdr3_aa: CASSDISGTGVAGELFF; cdr3_nt: TGTGCCAGCAGCGACATTTCCGGGACAGGGGTCGCCGGGGAGCTGTTTTTT
j_call: TRBJ1-1; v_call: TRBV27; d_call: NA; clone_size: NA; cdr3_aa: CASSSRGGISEAFF; cdr3_nt: TGTGCCAGCAGTTCGAGGGGAGGAATTTCTGAAGCTTTCTTT
j_call: TRBJ2-2; v_call: TRBV5-6; d_call: TRBD1; clone_size: NA; cdr3_aa: CASSLAQGVSGELFF; cdr3_nt: TGTGCCAGCAGCTTAGCACAGGGGGTCTCCGGGGAGCTGTTTTTT
j_call: TRBJ2-5; v_call: TRBV30; d_call: NA; clone_size: NA; cdr3_aa: CAWSVGSARETQYF; cdr3_nt: TGTGCCTGGAGTGTAGGCAGCGCTCGGGAGACCCAGTACTTC
j_call: TRBJ1-4; v_call: TRBV10-3; d_call: NA; clone_size: NA; cdr3_aa: CATQTGVGEKLFF; cdr3_nt: TGTGCCACCCAAACCGGGGTTGGGGAAAAACTGTTTTTT
j_call: TRBJ1-4; v_call: TRBV7-9; d_call: TRBD1; clone_size: NA; cdr3_aa: CASSPNTGAVNEKLFF; cdr3_nt: TGTGCCAGCAGTCCGAATACAGGGGCGGTTAATGAAAAACTGTTTTTT
j_call: TRBJ1-6; v_call: TRBV9; d_call: NA; clone_size: once; cdr3_aa: CASSGAESPLHF; cdr3_nt: TGTGCCAGCAGCGGGGCAGAGTCACCCCTCCACTTT
j_call: TRBJ1-1; v_call: TRBV12-3/TRBV12-4; d_call: NA; clone_size: NA; cdr3_aa: CASSRGWNTEAFF; cdr3_nt: TGTGCCAGCAGCCGGGGGTGGAACACTGAAGCTTTCTTT
j_call: TRBJ1-2; v_call: TRBV19; d_call: TRBD1; clone_size: few; cdr3_aa: CASSVPGQGLANYGYTF; cdr3_nt: TGTGCCAGTAGTGTGCCGGGACAGGGTTTGGCTAACTATGGCTACACCTTC
j_call: TRBJ2-2; v_call: TRBV6-5; d_call: TRBD1; clone_size: few; cdr3_aa: CASSYSAETGTGELFF; cdr3_nt: TGTGCCAGCAGTTACTCGGCCGAGACAGGGACCGGGGAGCTGTTTTTT
j_call: TRBJ1-1; v_call: TRBV27; d_call: NA; clone_size: NA; cdr3_aa: CASSGHPNTEAFF; cdr3_nt: TGTGCCAGTTCGGGACACCCTAACACTGAAGCTTTCTTT
j_call: TRBJ1-3; v_call: TRBV28; d_call: TRBD1; clone_size: NA; cdr3_aa: CASTRTGTSSGNTIYF; cdr3_nt: TGTGCCAGCACCCGGACAGGGACGAGCTCTGGAAACACCATATATTTT
j_call: TRBJ2-3; v_call: TRBV19; d_call: NA; clone_size: NA; cdr3_aa: CASRPTSGDTQYF; cdr3_nt: TGTGCCAGTAGGCCTACATCAGGGGATACGCAGTATTTT
j_call: TRBJ2-7; v_call: TRBV9; d_call: NA; clone_size: NA; cdr3_aa: CASSVSGTTNYEQYF; cdr3_nt: TGTGCCAGCAGCGTCAGCGGGACAACTAACTACGAGCAGTACTTC
j_call: TRBJ2-2; v_call: TRBV2; d_call: TRBD1; clone_size: NA; cdr3_aa: CATDGTGGTGELFF; cdr3_nt: TGTGCCACCGACGGAACAGGGGGCACCGGGGAGCTGTTTTTT
j_call: TRBJ2-3; v_call: TRBV7-7; d_call: TRBD2; clone_size: NA; cdr3_aa: CASSQGLAGGARQYF; cdr3_nt: TGTGCCAGCAGCCAGGGACTAGCGGGAGGTGCAAGGCAGTATTTT
j_call: TRBJ2-7; v_call: TRBV13; d_call: TRBD2; clone_size: NA; cdr3_aa: CASSPGTSSEQYF; cdr3_nt: TGTGCCAGCAGCCCCGGGACTAGCTCCGAGCAGTACTTC
j_call: TRBJ1-4; v_call: TRBV10-3; d_call: TRBD1; clone_size: once; cdr3_aa: CAISERQGANEKLFF; cdr3_nt: TGTGCCATCAGTGAACGACAGGGCGCCAATGAAAAACTGTTTTTT
j_call: TRBJ2-2; v_call: TRBV6-6; d_call: NA; clone_size: NA; cdr3_aa: CASSYGRGNTGELFF; cdr3_nt: TGTGCCAGCAGTTACGGGCGGGGGAACACCGGGGAGCTGTTTTTT
j_call: TRBJ2-5; v_call: TRBV9; d_call: NA; clone_size: NA; cdr3_aa: CASSVGSGRSETQYF; cdr3_nt: TGTGCCAGCAGCGTAGGATCAGGGAGGTCGGAGACCCAGTACTTC